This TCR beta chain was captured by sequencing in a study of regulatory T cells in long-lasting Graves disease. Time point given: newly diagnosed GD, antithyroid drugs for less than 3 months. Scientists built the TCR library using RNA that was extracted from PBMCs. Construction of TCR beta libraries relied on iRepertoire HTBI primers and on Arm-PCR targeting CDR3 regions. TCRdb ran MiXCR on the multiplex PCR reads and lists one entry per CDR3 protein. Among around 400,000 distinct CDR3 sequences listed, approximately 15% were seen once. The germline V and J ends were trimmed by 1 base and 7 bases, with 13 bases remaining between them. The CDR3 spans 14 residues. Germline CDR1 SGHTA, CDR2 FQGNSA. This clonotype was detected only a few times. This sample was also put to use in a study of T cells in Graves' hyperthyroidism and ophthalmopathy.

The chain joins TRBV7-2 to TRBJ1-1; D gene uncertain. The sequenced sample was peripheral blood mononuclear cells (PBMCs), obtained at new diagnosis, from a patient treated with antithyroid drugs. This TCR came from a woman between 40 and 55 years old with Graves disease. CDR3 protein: CASSLDFGRREAFF. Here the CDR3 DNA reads TGTGCCAGCAGCTTAGACTTCGGGAGGCGTGAAGCTTTCTTT.